This is a list of T cell receptor beta chains from one sample in a study of blood T cell repertoires in COVID-19. The protocol was immunoSEQ multiplex PCR, while the TCRdb copy is restricted to in-frame clones and leaves out a portion. The sample records 100,000 or so clones, about 87% being singletons. The sample comprised peripheral blood. The source is a woman younger than 45 with acute or convalescent COVID-19. Each CDR3 is given with its conserved first and last residue. A D gene is named only where the DNA matches it firmly. The size entry is marked missing in some rows and otherwise reads once, few, many or a size class.

J,length,V,size,D,CDR3,DNA
TRBJ2-1,17,TRBV16,few,TRBD1,CASSQSNRGTVGNEQFF,TGTGCCAGCAGCCAATCAAACAGGGGGACGGTCGGGAATGAGCAGTTCTTC
TRBJ2-7,13,TRBV6-5,-,-,CASSRTGDHEQYF,TGTGCCAGCAGTCGAACAGGAGACCACGAGCAGTACTTC
TRBJ2-1,16,TRBV13,-,-,CASSSNRGASYNEQFF,TGTGCCAGCAGCTCGAACCGGGGGGCTTCCTACAATGAGCAGTTCTTC
TRBJ1-2,14,TRBV18,few,TRBD1,CASSPGQGTYGYTF,TGTGCCAGCTCGCCGGGACAGGGGACCTATGGCTACACCTTC
TRBJ2-1,15,TRBV3-1/TRBV3-2,-,TRBD1,CASSQDGTVYNEQFF,TGTGCCAGCAGCCAAGATGGGACAGTCTACAATGAGCAGTTCTTC
TRBJ1-3,15,TRBV9,-,-,CASSVGAGSGNTIYF,TGTGCCAGCAGCGTAGGAGCAGGCTCTGGAAACACCATATATTTT
TRBJ1-2,16,TRBV11-2,-,-,CASSQSATHQGYGYTF,TGTGCCAGCAGCCAATCTGCGACTCATCAGGGCTATGGCTACACCTTC
TRBJ1-1,13,TRBV5-4,-,-,CASSFAGNTEAFF,TGTGCCAGCAGCTTCGCGGGGAACACTGAAGCTTTCTTT
TRBJ1-5,14,TRBV7-9,few,-,CASSSGSGNQPQHF,TGTGCCAGCAGCTCGGGGAGCGGCAATCAGCCCCAGCATTTT
TRBJ1-1,11,TRBV19,-,-,CASRTATEAFF,TGTGCCAGTCGGACAGCCACTGAAGCTTTCTTT
TRBJ2-6,19,TRBV21-1,once,-,CASSKGEEDPLGGANVLTF,TGTGCCAGCAGCAAAGGAGAGGAAGACCCCCTTGGTGGGGCCAACGTCCTGACTTTC
TRBJ2-3,15,TRBV7-3,-,-,CASSLGSQNTDTQYF,TGTGCCAGCAGCTTAGGTTCGCAGAACACAGATACGCAGTATTTT
TRBJ1-6,17,TRBV27,-,TRBD1,CASSDPGTGGYNSPLHF,TGTGCCAGCAGTGATCCCGGGACAGGGGGTTATAATTCACCCCTCCACTTT
TRBJ1-2,15,TRBV4-1,-,-,CASSQVLAGGYGYTF,TGCGCCAGCAGCCAAGTCCTCGCGGGAGGCTATGGCTACACCTTC
TRBJ2-6,18,TRBV2,-,-,CASSAFGSRGTGANVLTF,TGTGCCAGCAGTGCCTTCGGGTCAAGGGGTACTGGGGCCAACGTCCTGACTTTC
TRBJ2-1,15,TRBV11-2,-,-,CASITSGQGSNEQFF,TGTGCCAGCATCACATCCGGCCAGGGAAGCAATGAGCAGTTCTTC
TRBJ1-1,15,TRBV11-3,-,TRBD1,CASSFAGQGGSEAFF,TGTGCCAGCAGCTTCGCCGGACAGGGGGGGTCTGAAGCTTTCTTT
TRBJ1-4,16,TRBV10-3,-,TRBD1,CAISDQSGTGYEKLFF,TGTGCCATCAGTGACCAAAGTGGGACAGGGTATGAAAAACTGTTTTTT
TRBJ2-7,14,TRBV30,-,-,CAWSHMGRSYEQYF,TGTGCCTGGAGTCACATGGGGAGGTCCTACGAGCAGTACTTC
TRBJ1-1,14,TRBV10-3,-,TRBD1,CAISARLDRAEAFF,TGTGCCATCAGTGCCCGCCTCGACAGGGCCGAAGCTTTCTTT
TRBJ2-7,12,TRBV6-5,-,-,CASSSLGGAQYF,TGTGCCAGCAGCTCCTTAGGGGGAGCGCAGTACTTC
TRBJ2-2,15,TRBV9,-,TRBD1,CASNTGGTNTGELFF,TGTGCCAGCAATACAGGGGGTACGAACACCGGGGAGCTGTTTTTT
TRBJ2-1,15,TRBV4-1,-,TRBD1,CASRLGTGGFNEQFF,TGCGCCAGCAGACTAGGGACAGGGGGCTTCAATGAGCAGTTCTTC
TRBJ1-1,17,TRBV21-1,-,-,CASSKGDRTGGNTEAFF,TGTGCCAGCAGCAAAGGGGATCGGACAGGGGGCAACACTGAAGCTTTCTTT
TRBJ2-1,13,TRBV5-5,-,TRBD1,CASIISTGDEQFF,TGTGCCAGCATCATTTCCACAGGGGATGAGCAGTTCTTC
TRBJ1-2,16,TRBV28,-,-,CASSLSVLQGPGGYTF,TGTGCCAGCAGTTTATCCGTCTTGCAGGGGCCTGGGGGCTACACCTTC
TRBJ2-1,13,TRBV5-6,-,-,CASSFGQGDEQFF,TGTGCCAGCAGCTTCGGCCAGGGCGATGAGCAGTTCTTC
TRBJ1-4,11,TRBV12-3/TRBV12-4,-,-,CASSTRQKLFF,TGTGCCAGCAGCACTCGACAGAAACTGTTTTTT
TRBJ2-3,15,TRBV11-3,once,TRBD2,CASNPSGTSSDTQYF,TGTGCCAGCAACCCGTCGGGGACTAGCTCAGATACGCAGTATTTT
TRBJ1-2,16,TRBV9,-,TRBD1,CASSASPDTGGYGYTF,TGTGCCAGCAGCGCATCGCCCGATACAGGGGGCTATGGCTACACCTTC
TRBJ2-7,13,TRBV27,-,-,CASSISDRYEQYF,TGTGCCAGCAGTATATCGGACAGATACGAGCAGTACTTC
TRBJ1-4,14,TRBV30,-,-,CAPRGIGANEKLFF,TGTGCCCCGCGGGGGATCGGGGCTAATGAAAAACTGTTTTTT